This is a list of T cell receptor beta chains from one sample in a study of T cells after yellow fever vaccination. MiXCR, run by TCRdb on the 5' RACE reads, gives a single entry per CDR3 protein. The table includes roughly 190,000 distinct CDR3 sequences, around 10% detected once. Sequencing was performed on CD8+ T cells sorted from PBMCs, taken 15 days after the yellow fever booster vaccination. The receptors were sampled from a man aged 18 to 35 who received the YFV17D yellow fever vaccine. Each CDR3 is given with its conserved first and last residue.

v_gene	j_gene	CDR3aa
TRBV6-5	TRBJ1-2	CASSTGTGAPYGYTF
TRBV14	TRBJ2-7	CASSQDIHGSYEQYF
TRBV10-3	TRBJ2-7	CAISAPGEQYF
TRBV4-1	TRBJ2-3	CASSQQIFTDTQYF
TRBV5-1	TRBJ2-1	CASSLGHVSYNEQFF
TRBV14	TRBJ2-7	CASSLRGGGNEQYF
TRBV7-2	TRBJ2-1	CASSPEGLEDYNEQFF
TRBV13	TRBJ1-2	CASSSGLHLVEGYTF
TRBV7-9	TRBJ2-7	CASSTPVGHEQYF
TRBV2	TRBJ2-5	CASNQLDQETQYF
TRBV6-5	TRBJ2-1	CASSYSPTGNEQFF
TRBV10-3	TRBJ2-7	CAISGDRGYEQYF
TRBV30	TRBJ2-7	CAWAPGASYEQYF
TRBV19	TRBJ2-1	CASKFEGTANEQFF
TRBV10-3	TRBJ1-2	CAISESGAYSPFYYGYTF
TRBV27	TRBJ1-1	CATRGTGNTEAFF
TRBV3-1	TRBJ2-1	CASSQVSLVEQFF
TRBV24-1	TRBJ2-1	CATSGPPEGYSYNEQFF
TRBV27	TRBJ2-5	CASSRDKTQETQYF
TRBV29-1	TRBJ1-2	CSALRGESNYGYTF
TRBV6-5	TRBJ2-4	CASSNLEYLAKNIQYF
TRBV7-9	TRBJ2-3	CASSPDRAYTDTQYF
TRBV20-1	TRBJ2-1	CSASGGPPFNEQFF
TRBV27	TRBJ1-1	CASSFIENTEAFF
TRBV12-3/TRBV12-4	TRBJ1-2	CASSPTDGGFAYGYTF
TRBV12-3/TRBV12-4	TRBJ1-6	CASSFTTGSSPLHF
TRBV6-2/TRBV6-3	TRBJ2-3	CASSPIPQNAQYF
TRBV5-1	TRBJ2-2	CASAWLAGPNTGELFF
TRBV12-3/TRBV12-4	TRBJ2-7	CASSPTGWHEQYF
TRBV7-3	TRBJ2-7	CASRDRGISGPYEQYF
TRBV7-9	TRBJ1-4	CASSSARILNEKLFF
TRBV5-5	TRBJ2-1	CASGTKSYNEQFF
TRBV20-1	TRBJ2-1	CSAYFHLRGNNEQFF
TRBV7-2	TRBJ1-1	CASSLERGGMDTEAFF
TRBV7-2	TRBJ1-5	CASSLNSRPGGNQPQHF
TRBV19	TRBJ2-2	CASSILRTGGSGELFF
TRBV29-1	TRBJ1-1	CSVEPRDRRRNTEAFF
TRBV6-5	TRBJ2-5	CASSYTGGRKTQYF